The 6 T cell receptor beta chains below come from one sample, sequenced in a study of blood T cell repertoires in COVID-19. Here immunoSEQ multiplex PCR was the method, and the copy in TCRdb shows in-frame clones only, minus some. The sample has about 260,000 clones, 80% to 95% seen once. Source material: PBMCs or T cells enriched from blood (not recorded which). The origin of the receptors is a man aged 40-50 years who had been exposed to COVID-19.

The chain couples TRBV5-1 to TRBJ1-2, with unresolved D. Trimming shortened V by 4 bases and J by 8 bases, and 15 bases separated the two germline ends. Germline V gives CDR1 SGHRS, CDR2 YFSETQ. The CDR3 consists of 13 residues. CDR3 nucleotides: TGCGCCAGCAGCCTCCTCCCCTCCGGGGGCTACACCTTC. It is translated as CASSLLPSGGYTF.

The rearrangement links TRBV30 to TRBJ1-5; 7 nucleotides align to TRBD1. J was trimmed by 4 bases and V by 2 bases; bases with no gene match: 2. The germline CDR1 and CDR2 sequences are GTSNPN and SVGIG (reference sequence). The CDR3 sequence is 13 residues long. The CDR3 spells CAWSNRGNQPQHF. In nucleotides, the CDR3 is TGTGCCTGGAGTAACAGGGGTAATCAGCCCCAGCATTTT.

The chain carries TRBV27 and TRBJ2-7, with TRBD2 matching over 11 bases. Germline assignment: CDR1 MNHEY and CDR2 SMNVEV (reference sequence). The CDR3 covers 15 residues. V lost 6 bases, J lost 1 base, and 5 bases stayed unmatched. The CDR3 region is CASSTGTSGSYEQYF. DNA for the CDR3: TGTGCCAGCAGCACCGGGACTAGCGGATCCTACGAGCAGTACTTC.

The chain joins TRBV9 to TRBJ2-3, with D tentatively TRBD2 (6 bases). V was trimmed by 1 base and J by 2 bases, leaving 14 bases between them. This CDR3 has 16 amino acids. Germline V gene sequence: CDR1 SGDLS, CDR2 YYNGEE. The CDR3 DNA sequence: TGTGCCAGCAGCGTAACACCAGCGGGCGTCACAGATACGCAGTATTTT. It encodes CASSVTPAGVTDTQYF.

This chain links TRBV3-1 (or the pseudogene TRBV3-2) with TRBJ2-2; TRBD1 matches 9 bases. Germline V gene sequence: CDR1 LGHDT, CDR2 YNNKEL (reference sequence). Trimming removed 0 bases from V and 7 bases from J; junction bases left unmatched: 6. The CDR3 is made up of 16 amino acids. CDR3 sequence reads: CASSQDYRGLSGELFF. The CDR3 nucleotides read TGTGCCAGCAGCCAAGATTACAGGGGGCTTAGCGGGGAGCTGTTTTTT.

The rearrangement uses TRBV29-1 and TRBJ2-3; TRBD1 is a possible D gene (5 bases). Germline V gives CDR1 SQVTM, CDR2 ANQGSEA. The CDR3 consists of 13 residues. V was trimmed by 6 bases and J by 4 bases, leaving 14 bases between them. The CDR3 is CSVRQHLPDTQYF. In nucleotides, the CDR3 is TGCAGCGTCAGACAGCACCTCCCAGATACGCAGTATTTT.